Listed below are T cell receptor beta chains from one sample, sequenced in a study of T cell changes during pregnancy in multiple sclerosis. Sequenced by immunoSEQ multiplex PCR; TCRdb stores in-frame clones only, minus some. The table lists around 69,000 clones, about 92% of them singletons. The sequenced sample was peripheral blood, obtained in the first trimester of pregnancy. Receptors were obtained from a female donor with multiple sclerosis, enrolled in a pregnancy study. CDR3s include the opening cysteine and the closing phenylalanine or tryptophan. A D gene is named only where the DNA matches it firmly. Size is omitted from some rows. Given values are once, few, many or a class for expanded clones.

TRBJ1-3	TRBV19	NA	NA	TGTGCCAGTACTACGAAGCCGAGCTCTGGAAACACCATATATTTT	CASTTKPSSGNTIYF
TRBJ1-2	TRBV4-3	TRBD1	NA	TGCGCCAGCAGCCAAGACGGTGGGGACAGGGGAGGGAATGGCTACACCTTC	CASSQDGGDRGGNGYTF
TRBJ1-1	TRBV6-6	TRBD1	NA	TGTGCCAGCAGTTGGGACAGGGGCGAAGCTTTCTTT	CASSWDRGEAFF
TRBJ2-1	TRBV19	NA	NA	TGTGCCAGTACTTCTCAGGGAAGAGGTGAGCAGTTCTTC	CASTSQGRGEQFF
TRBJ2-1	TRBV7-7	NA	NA	TGTGCTAGCAGCTTAGCGCTACAGGTATGGAATGAGCAGTTCTTC	CASSLALQVWNEQFF
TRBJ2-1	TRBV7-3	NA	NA	TGTGCCAGCAGCCGTGAGGGGGGGACTGTGGCTGGGGAGCAGTTCTTC	CASSREGGTVAGEQFF
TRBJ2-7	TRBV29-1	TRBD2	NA	TGCAGCGTTGAGTTAACTAGCGCCTACTTCTACGAGCAGTACTTC	CSVELTSAYFYEQYF
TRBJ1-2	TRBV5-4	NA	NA	TGTGCCAGCAGACCCCAACAGGGAAGCTACACCTTC	CASRPQQGSYTF
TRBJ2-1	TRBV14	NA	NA	TGTGCCAGCAGCCCTTTTCCGGGACACCAAAGCTCCTACAATGAGCAGTTCTTC	CASSPFPGHQSSYNEQFF
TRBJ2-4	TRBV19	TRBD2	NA	TGTGCCAGTAGTCCGTTAGCGGGGGTAGCCAAAAACATTCAGTACTTC	CASSPLAGVAKNIQYF
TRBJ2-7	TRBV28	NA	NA	TGTGCCAGCAGTTCCCTCCCGCAGAGCGACGAGCAGTACTTC	CASSSLPQSDEQYF
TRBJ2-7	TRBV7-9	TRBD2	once	TGTGCCAGCAGCTTAATGGGAGCCGGGACTAGCTACGAGCAGTACTTC	CASSLMGAGTSYEQYF
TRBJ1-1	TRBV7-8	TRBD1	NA	TGTGCCAGCAGACCGGGACAGGGGAACACTGAAGCTTTCTTT	CASRPGQGNTEAFF
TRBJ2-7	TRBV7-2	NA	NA	TGTGCCAGCAGCCTAGTAATCTACGAGCAGTACTTC	CASSLVIYEQYF
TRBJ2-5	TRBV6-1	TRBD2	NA	TGTGCCAGCAGTGAAGGGAGCGTAGCGGGACGGGCCATTGAGACCCAGTACTTC	CASSEGSVAGRAIETQYF